This record covers a single TCR beta chain. What it binds is not known. V was cut by 3 bases and J by 3 bases, with 14 bases left in between. This CDR3 has 15 residues. Germline V CDR1 and CDR2: MNHNS, SASEGT. This sample is part of a study of cytomegalovirus exposure and HLA in healthy donors. Study-wide background: Genetic ancestry analysis placed approximately 78% of the roughly 400 donors that were genotyped in the Caucasian-associated cluster.

Study-level points and caveats: The study listed some 160 cytomegalovirus-associated TCR beta chains. TCR beta V- and J-gene trimming, according to a later analysis, was linked to a missense DCLRE1C variant.

The PCR was carried out with 60 Vbeta primers and 13 Jbeta primers. Measured with immunoSEQ multiplex PCR; TCRdb has only the in-frame clones, and not every one. This sample yields approximately 93,000 clones, of which about 79% are seen a single time; about 3.5% belongs to the top ten. Sequencing was carried out using PBMCs. This clonotype originated in a male donor in good health and CMV-seropositive. V is TRBV6-1 and J is TRBJ1-1, with a weak D call TRBD1 (5 bases). The CDR3 spells CASSERTQWDTEAFF. CDR3 coding DNA: TGTGCCAGCAGTGAGAGGACACAGTGGGACACTGAAGCTTTCTTT.